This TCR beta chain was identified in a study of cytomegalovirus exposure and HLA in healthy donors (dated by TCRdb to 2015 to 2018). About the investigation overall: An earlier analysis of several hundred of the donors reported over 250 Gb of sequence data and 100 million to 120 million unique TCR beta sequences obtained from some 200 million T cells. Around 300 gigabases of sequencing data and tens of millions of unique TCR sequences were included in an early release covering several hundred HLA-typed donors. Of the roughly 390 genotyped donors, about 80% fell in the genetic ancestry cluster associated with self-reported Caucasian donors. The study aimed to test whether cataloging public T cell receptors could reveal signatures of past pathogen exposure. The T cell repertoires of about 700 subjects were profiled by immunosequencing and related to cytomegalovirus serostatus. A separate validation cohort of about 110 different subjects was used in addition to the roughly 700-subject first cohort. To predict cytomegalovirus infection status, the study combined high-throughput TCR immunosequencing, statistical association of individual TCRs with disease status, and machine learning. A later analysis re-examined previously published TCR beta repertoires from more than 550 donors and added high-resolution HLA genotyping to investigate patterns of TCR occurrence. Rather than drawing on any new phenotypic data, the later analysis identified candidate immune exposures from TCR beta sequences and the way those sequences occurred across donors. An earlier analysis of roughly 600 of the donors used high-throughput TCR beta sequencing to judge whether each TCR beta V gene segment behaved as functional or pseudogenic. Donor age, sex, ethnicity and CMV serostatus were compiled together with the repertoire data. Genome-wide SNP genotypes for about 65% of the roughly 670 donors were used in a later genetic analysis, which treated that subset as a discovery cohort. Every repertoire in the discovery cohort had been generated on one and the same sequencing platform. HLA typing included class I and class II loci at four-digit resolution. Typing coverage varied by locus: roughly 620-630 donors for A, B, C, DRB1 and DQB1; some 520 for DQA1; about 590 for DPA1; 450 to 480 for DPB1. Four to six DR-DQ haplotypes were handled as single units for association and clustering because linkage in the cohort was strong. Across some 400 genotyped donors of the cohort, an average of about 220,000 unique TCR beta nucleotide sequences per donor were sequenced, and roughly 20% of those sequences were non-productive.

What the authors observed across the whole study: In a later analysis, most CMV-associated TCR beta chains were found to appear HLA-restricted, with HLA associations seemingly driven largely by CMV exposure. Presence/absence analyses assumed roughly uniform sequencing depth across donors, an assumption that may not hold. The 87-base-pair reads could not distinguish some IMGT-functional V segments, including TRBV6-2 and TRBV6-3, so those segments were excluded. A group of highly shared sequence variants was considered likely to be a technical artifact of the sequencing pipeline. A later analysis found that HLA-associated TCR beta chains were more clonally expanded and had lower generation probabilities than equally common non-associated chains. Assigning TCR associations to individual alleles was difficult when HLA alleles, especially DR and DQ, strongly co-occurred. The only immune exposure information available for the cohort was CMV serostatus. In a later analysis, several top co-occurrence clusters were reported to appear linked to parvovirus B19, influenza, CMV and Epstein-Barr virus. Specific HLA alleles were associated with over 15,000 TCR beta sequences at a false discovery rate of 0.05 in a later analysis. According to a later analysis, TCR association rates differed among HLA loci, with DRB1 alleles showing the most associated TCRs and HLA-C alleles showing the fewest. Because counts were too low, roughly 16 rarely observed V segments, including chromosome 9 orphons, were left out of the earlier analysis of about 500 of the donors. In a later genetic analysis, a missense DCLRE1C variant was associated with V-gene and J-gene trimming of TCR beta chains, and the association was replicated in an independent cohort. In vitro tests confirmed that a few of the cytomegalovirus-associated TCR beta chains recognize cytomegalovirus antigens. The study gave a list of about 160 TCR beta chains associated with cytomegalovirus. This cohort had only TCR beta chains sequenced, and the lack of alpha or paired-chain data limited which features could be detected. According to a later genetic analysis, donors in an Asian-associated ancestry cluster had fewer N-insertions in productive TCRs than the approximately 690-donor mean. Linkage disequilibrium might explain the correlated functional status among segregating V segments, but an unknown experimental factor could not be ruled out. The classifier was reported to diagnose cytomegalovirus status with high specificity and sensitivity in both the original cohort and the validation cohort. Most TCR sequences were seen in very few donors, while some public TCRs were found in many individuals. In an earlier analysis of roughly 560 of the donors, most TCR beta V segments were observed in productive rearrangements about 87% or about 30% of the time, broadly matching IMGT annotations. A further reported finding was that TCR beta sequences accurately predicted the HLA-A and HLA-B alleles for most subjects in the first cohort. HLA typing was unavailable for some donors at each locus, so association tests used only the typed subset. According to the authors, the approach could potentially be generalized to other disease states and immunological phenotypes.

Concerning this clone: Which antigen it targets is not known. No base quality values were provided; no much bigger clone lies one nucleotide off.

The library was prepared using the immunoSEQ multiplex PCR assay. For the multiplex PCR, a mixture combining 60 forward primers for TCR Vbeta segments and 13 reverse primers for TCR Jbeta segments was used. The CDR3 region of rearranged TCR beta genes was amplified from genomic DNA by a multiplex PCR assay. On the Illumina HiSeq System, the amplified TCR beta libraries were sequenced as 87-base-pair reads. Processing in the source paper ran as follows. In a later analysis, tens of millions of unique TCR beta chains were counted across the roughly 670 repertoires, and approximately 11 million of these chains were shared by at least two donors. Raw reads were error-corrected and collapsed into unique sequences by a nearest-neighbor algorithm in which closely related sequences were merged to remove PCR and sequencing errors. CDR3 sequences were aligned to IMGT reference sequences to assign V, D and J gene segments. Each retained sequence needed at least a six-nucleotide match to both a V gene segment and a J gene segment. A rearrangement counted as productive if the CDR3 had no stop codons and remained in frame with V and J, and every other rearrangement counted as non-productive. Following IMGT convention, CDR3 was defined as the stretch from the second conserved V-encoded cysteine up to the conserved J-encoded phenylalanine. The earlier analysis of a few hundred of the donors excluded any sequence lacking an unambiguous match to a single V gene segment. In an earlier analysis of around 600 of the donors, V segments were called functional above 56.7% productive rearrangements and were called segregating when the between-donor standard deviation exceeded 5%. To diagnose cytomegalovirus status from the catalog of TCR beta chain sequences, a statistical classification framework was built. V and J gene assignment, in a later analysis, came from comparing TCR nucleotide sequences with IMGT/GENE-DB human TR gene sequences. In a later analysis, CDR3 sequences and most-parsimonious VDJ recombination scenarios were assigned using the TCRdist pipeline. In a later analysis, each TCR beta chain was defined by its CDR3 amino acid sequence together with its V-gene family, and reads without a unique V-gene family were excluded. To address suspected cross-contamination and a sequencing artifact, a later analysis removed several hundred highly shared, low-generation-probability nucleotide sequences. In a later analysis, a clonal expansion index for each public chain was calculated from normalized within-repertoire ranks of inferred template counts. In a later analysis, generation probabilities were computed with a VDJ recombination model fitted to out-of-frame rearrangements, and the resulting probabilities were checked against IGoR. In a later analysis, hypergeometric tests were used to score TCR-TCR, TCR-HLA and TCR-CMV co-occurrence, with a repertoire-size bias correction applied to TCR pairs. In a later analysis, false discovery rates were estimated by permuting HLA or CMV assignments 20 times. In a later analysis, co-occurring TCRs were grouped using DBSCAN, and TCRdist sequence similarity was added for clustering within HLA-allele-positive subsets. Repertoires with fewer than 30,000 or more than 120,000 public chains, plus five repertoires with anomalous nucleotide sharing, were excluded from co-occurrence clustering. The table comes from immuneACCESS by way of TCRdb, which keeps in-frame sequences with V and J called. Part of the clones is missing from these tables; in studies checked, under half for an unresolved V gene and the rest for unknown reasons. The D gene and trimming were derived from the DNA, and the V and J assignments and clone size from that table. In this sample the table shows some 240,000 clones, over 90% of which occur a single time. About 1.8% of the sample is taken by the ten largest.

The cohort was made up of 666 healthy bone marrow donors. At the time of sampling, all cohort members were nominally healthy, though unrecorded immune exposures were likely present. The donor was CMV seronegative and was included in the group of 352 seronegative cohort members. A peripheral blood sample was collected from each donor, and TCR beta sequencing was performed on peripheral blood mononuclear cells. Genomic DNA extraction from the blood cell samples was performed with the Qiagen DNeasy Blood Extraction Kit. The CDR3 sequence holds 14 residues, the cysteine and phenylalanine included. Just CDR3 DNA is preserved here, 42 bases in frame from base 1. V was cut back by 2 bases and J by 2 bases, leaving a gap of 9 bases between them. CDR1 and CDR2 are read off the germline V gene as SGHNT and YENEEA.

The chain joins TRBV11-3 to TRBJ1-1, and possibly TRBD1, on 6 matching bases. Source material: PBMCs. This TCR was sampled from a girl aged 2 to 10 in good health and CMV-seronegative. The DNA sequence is TGTGCCAGCAGCTTATCAGGGGCCAACACTGAAGCTTTCTTT. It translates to CASSLSGANTEAFF.